One sample yielded the 12 T cell receptor beta chains listed below, sequenced in a study of blood T cell repertoires in COVID-19. The assay was immunoSEQ multiplex PCR, and TCRdb's table has in-frame clones only and misses some. The data show a few hundred thousand clones, about nine tenths seen once. The sample consisted of PBMCs or T cells enriched from blood (not recorded which). The receptors stem from a woman in her thirties or forties with acute COVID-19.

This clone was observed a handful of times. The chain links TRBV19 to TRBJ2-2; maybe TRBD2 (6 bases). This CDR3 has 13 residues. Germline V gene lookup returns CDR1 LNHDA and CDR2 SQIVND (reference sequence). Trimming stripped 11 bases from V and 4 bases from J, with 14 bases between. CDR3 nucleotides: TGTGCCGCTCGGGAGTTGGGCACCGGGGAGCTGTTTTTT. It is translated as CAARELGTGELFF.

CDR3 sequence (DNA): TGCGCCAGCAGTCAACAGGGGGAAGGTTTCACCTACAATGAGCAGTTCTTC. Residues: CASSQQGEGFTYNEQFF. The chain employs TRBV4-1 and TRBJ2-1; 8 bases agree with TRBD1. Germline V gene sequence: CDR1 MGHRA, CDR2 YSYEKL. There are 17 residues in the CDR3. Trimming cost V 6 bases and J 2 bases; bases outside gene matches: 12.

The chain uses TRBV7-9 and TRBJ2-3, with D possibly matching TRBD2 (6 bases). Germline CDR1 SEHNR, CDR2 FQNEAQ (reference sequence). This CDR3 contains 12 residues. Trimming cost V 5 bases and J 11 bases, with 14 bases left between them. For the CDR3, the DNA is TGTGCCAGCAGCGGGGAAAGGGACTTGCAGTATTTT. This codes for CASSGERDLQYF.

The J gene is TRBJ2-2, the V gene TRBV7-9; TRBD2 matches 12 bases. From germline, CDR1 is SEHNR and CDR2 FQNEAQ (reference sequence). Unmatched junction bases numbered 6, after V lost 3 bases and J lost 4 bases. CDR3 length: 17 amino acids. Written as DNA, the CDR3 is TGTGCCAGCAGCTTTCCGACTAGCGGGAGAGTCACCGGGGAGCTGTTTTTT. It specifies CASSFPTSGRVTGELFF. Full variable domain (remainder filled in from reference TRBV7-9 and TRBJ2-2): DTGVSQNPRHKITKRGQNVTFRCDPISEHNRLYWYRQTLGQGPEFLTYFQNEAQLEKSRLLSDRFSAERPKGSFSTLEIQRTEQGDSAMYLCASSFPTSGRVTGELFFGEGSRLTVL.

This chain links TRBV30 with TRBJ1-1, with TRBD1 matching over 9 bases. Germline CDR1 GTSNPN, CDR2 SVGIG (reference sequence). The J segment lost 4 bases and the V segment lost 5 bases, leaving 5 bases of the junction unmatched. This CDR3 has 13 amino acids. The CDR3 nucleotides are TGTGCCTGGTGCTCGACAGGGGGCACTGAAGCTTTCTTT. The encoded protein is CAWCSTGGTEAFF.

This rearrangement joins TRBV7-2 to TRBJ2-3, with D perhaps TRBD2 (6 bases). Trimming left V 1 base short and J 6 bases short, with 14 bases between. Per germline, CDR1 SGHTA and CDR2 FQGNSA. This CDR3 spans 15 amino acids. CDR3 sequence reads: CASSLGMTRADTQYF. CDR3 nucleotides: TGTGCCAGCAGCTTAGGCATGACTAGGGCCGATACGCAGTATTTT.

The V and J genes are TRBV5-1 and TRBJ2-2; 10 bases align to TRBD1. V lost 4 bases to trimming and J lost 2 bases; unmatched junction nucleotides: 5. The length of the CDR3 is 16 residues. The germline V gene encodes CDR1 SGHRS and CDR2 YFSETQ. The DNA of the CDR3 is TGCGCCAGCAGCACGGACAGGGGGGTAAACACCGGGGAGCTGTTTTTT. Its protein product is CASSTDRGVNTGELFF.

J is TRBJ1-1 and V is TRBV5-1; D is possibly TRBD1 (6 bases). The germline gives CDR1 SGHRS, CDR2 YFSETQ. Trimming stripped 1 base from V and 0 bases from J, with 19 bases between. CDR3 length: 18 amino acids. CDR3 DNA sequence: TGCGCCAGCAGCTTGAGGCCAGGGGCGTCTTTGATGAACACTGAAGCTTTCTTT. Amino acid sequence: CASSLRPGASLMNTEAFF.

The rearrangement joins TRBV9 to TRBJ1-2, with D unresolved. The V gene's germline CDR1 is SGDLS and CDR2 YYNGEE. The CDR3 length is 12 residues. Between the trimmed V and J ends, which lost 3 bases and 8 bases, there was a span of 11 bases. The CDR3 is CASSGDSGGYTF. The CDR3 region has the DNA TGTGCCAGCAGCGGCGACTCGGGAGGCTACACCTTC.

V gene TRBV12-3 or TRBV12-4 combines with J gene TRBJ2-1; TRBD1 might be the D (5 bases). The CDR3 has 12 residues. V dropped 5 bases and J dropped 5 bases, with 7 bases sitting between them. DNA for the CDR3: TGTGCCAGCAGTCGACAGAACAATGAGCAGTTCTTC. Translated, it gives CASSRQNNEQFF.

The chain couples TRBV2 to TRBJ2-5; 9 nucleotides line up with TRBD1. The V gene's germline CDR1 is SNHLY and CDR2 FYNNEI. This CDR3 comprises 17 residues. V lost 1 base to trimming and J lost 2 bases; unmatched junction nucleotides: 8. Written as DNA, the CDR3 is TGTGCCAGCAGTGAAGGGGGGACCGGGACAGGGCAAGAGACCCAGTACTTC. Translating it yields CASSEGGTGTGQETQYF. The full variable domain, completed using reference TRBV2 and TRBJ2-5, is EPEVTQTPSHQVTQMGQEVILRCVPISNHLYFYWYRQILGQKVEFLVSFYNNEISEKSEIFDDQFSVERPDGSNFTLKIRSTKLEDSAMYFCASSEGGTGTGQETQYFGPGTRLLVL.

There are a few counts of this clone. The V call is TRBV2, the J call TRBJ1-3; D is ambiguous. V was clipped by 3 bases and J by 2 bases, with 8 bases between them. Germline values: CDR1 SNHLY, CDR2 FYNNEI. This CDR3 contains 14 residues. CDR3 coding DNA: TGTGCCAGCAGTGAGGGGAGGGCTGGAAACACCATATATTTT. Translating it yields CASSEGRAGNTIYF.